The rows below give T cell receptor beta chains drawn from one sample of a study of blood T cells in healthy people across ages. TCRdb processed the 5' RACE reads anew with MiXCR; each CDR3 protein has one entry. The repertoire has around 800,000 distinct CDR3 sequences, under 80% of them found once; the top ten carry about a quarter. The sequencing input was blood. These receptors all stem from a man aged 25-40 years in good health. Both conserved end residues are part of each CDR3. D genes are given only for firm matches. Where a row states a size, it is once, few, many or the class of an expanded clone; other rows omit it.

TRBV9	-	TRBJ1-2	-	CASSASGTSGYTF	TGTGCCAGCAGCGCGTCCGGGACGAGTGGCTACACCTTC
TRBV27	TRBD1	TRBJ1-4	-	CASRGTGGLTNEKLFF	TGTGCCAGCAGGGGGACAGGGGGCCTAACTAATGAAAAACTGTTTTTT
TRBV15	TRBD2	TRBJ2-7	few	CATSSTSGGQTYEQYF	TGTGCCACCAGTTCAACGAGCGGGGGACAAACCTACGAGCAGTACTTC
TRBV10-3	TRBD1	TRBJ2-4	-	CAISESNDRGAKNIQYF	TGTGCCATCAGTGAGTCCAACGACAGGGGAGCCAAAAACATTCAGTACTTC
TRBV7-2	TRBD2	TRBJ2-1	-	CASSLVGTSALGTYNEQFF	TGTGCCAGCAGCTTAGTGGGGACTAGCGCCCTAGGGACCTACAATGAGCAGTTCTTC
TRBV7-6	TRBD1	TRBJ1-2	-	CASSLGRGPFYGYTF	TGTGCCAGCAGCTTAGGCAGGGGGCCTTTCTATGGCTACACCTTC
TRBV20-1	-	TRBJ2-6	-	CSARSPRSSGANVLTF	TGCAGTGCTAGAAGTCCCAGGAGCTCTGGGGCCAACGTCCTGACTTTC
TRBV15	-	TRBJ1-5	-	CATSRDRGENQPQHF	TGTGCCACCAGCAGAGATCGTGGGGAAAATCAGCCCCAGCATTTT
TRBV6-2/TRBV6-3	TRBD1	TRBJ1-5	few	CASRPTGVGQPQHF	TGTGCCAGCAGACCCACAGGGGTGGGGCAGCCCCAGCATTTT
TRBV7-9	TRBD1	TRBJ1-2	few	CASSYRDRGRDTF	TGTGCCAGCAGCTACCGGGACAGGGGAAGAGACACCTTC
TRBV5-6	-	TRBJ2-7	few	CASIGMGGGTYEQYF	TGTGCCAGCATCGGTATGGGTGGTGGAACCTACGAGCAGTACTTC
TRBV27	-	TRBJ2-3	-	CASSLRLPYTDTQYF	TGTGCCAGCAGTTTACGGCTACCCTACACAGATACGCAGTATTTT
TRBV4-3	TRBD1	TRBJ2-7	-	CASSLRQGHRDEQYF	TGCGCCAGCAGCCTACGACAGGGGCATCGAGACGAGCAGTACTTC
TRBV28	TRBD1	TRBJ2-5	once	CASSKTGSSPEQYF	TGTGCCAGCAGTAAGACAGGGTCCTCTCCGGAGCAGTACTTC
TRBV29-1	TRBD1	TRBJ2-1	-	CSVDGTVAYNEQFF	TGCAGCGTCGACGGGACAGTAGCCTACAATGAGCAGTTCTTC
TRBV19	-	TRBJ2-5	-	CASSLLNGPLGFQYF	TGTGCCAGTAGTCTCCTTAACGGGCCTCTCGGTTTTCAGTACTTC
TRBV10-2	TRBD2	TRBJ2-1	many	CASSESGGGNNEQFF	TGCGCCAGCAGTGAGTCTGGGGGGGGGAACAATGAGCAGTTCTTC
TRBV10-3	TRBD1	TRBJ1-2	few	CAISRDREVHYGYTF	TGTGCCATCAGCCGGGACAGGGAGGTTCACTATGGCTACACCTTC
TRBV12-3/TRBV12-4	-	TRBJ1-2	-	CASSLAAGDLTNYGYTF	TGTGCCAGCAGTTTAGCTGCGGGGGACCTTACTAACTATGGCTACACCTTC
TRBV20-1	-	TRBJ2-5	few	CSARVERGQETQYF	TGCAGTGCTAGAGTAGAGAGGGGACAAGAGACCCAGTACTTC
TRBV29-1	-	TRBJ1-6	-	CSARDGNSPLHF	TGCAGCGCTCGGGACGGTAATTCACCCCTCCACTTT
TRBV7-2	TRBD2	TRBJ2-5	few	CASSLDGLAGGVETQYF	TGTGCCAGCAGCTTAGACGGACTAGCGGGGGGGGTAGAGACCCAGTACTTC
TRBV7-9	TRBD1	TRBJ1-2	-	CASSSPGQGAGRNYGYTF	TGTGCCAGCAGCTCACCGGGACAGGGGGCAGGACGAAACTATGGCTACACCTTC
TRBV12-3/TRBV12-4	TRBD2	TRBJ2-5	-	CASSLAGGQGEQYF	TGTGCCAGCAGTCTAGCGGGGGGGCAGGGGGAGCAGTACTTC
TRBV29-1	-	TRBJ2-1	few	CSVVVNEQFF	TGCAGCGTTGTGGTGAATGAGCAGTTCTTC
TRBV20-1	-	TRBJ1-2	-	CSAKTTGWLGYGYTF	TGCAGTGCAAAAACAACGGGTTGGCTAGGCTATGGCTACACCTTC
TRBV10-3	-	TRBJ1-2	-	CAISESRDNGYTF	TGTGCCATCAGTGAGTCCAGGGATAATGGCTACACCTTC
TRBV6-1	TRBD1	TRBJ1-2	-	CASSARDRGGYTF	TGTGCCAGCAGTGCCCGGGACAGGGGTGGCTACACCTTC
TRBV11-2	-	TRBJ2-1	-	CASSPNIVNEQFF	TGTGCCAGCAGCCCTAATATAGTGAATGAGCAGTTCTTC
TRBV29-1	TRBD1	TRBJ2-5	few	CSARRDSQETQYF	TGCAGCGCGCGCCGGGACAGCCAAGAGACCCAGTACTTC
TRBV6-1	TRBD1	TRBJ2-5	-	CASSWDSEETQYF	TGTGCCAGCAGTTGGGACAGTGAAGAGACCCAGTACTTC
TRBV6-2/TRBV6-3	-	TRBJ2-1	few	CASSPDKNPYNEQFF	TGTGCCAGCAGTCCCGATAAGAACCCCTACAATGAGCAGTTCTTC
TRBV6-1	-	TRBJ2-7	few	CASSRGYNEQYF	TGTGCCAGCAGTCGAGGCTACAATGAGCAGTACTTC
TRBV4-3	-	TRBJ1-2	-	CASSQDSRNNNYGYTF	TGCGCCAGCAGCCAAGATAGTCGGAATAACAACTATGGCTACACCTTC
TRBV4-1	TRBD2	TRBJ2-1	-	CASSQVSAGGPHEQFF	TGCGCCAGCAGCCAAGTTTCGGCGGGAGGGCCCCATGAGCAGTTCTTC
TRBV4-3	TRBD2	TRBJ2-4	-	CASSQGTSGGENIQYF	TGCGCCAGCAGCCAAGGAACTAGCGGGGGAGAAAACATTCAGTACTTC
TRBV30	-	TRBJ1-1	few	CAWNVAPNTEAFF	TGTGCCTGGAACGTGGCCCCGAACACTGAAGCTTTCTTT
TRBV20-1	-	TRBJ2-3	-	CSGGPELDTQYF	TGCAGCGGGGGGCCAGAGTTGGATACGCAGTATTTT
TRBV14	-	TRBJ1-2	-	CASSQGSRANYGYTF	TGTGCCAGCAGCCAAGGCTCCAGGGCTAACTATGGCTACACCTTC
TRBV6-6	-	TRBJ1-6	-	CASSYSSTGRYNSPLHF	TGTGCCAGCAGTTACTCTTCCACGGGACGGTATAATTCACCCCTCCACTTT
TRBV6-4	-	TRBJ1-4	-	CASSIRVNEKLFF	TGTGCCAGCTCCATCCGGGTCAATGAAAAACTGTTTTTT
TRBV6-6	-	TRBJ1-5	-	CASSYGVRGSDQPQHF	TGTGCCAGCAGTTACGGGGTCAGGGGTTCGGATCAGCCCCAGCATTTT